The 2 T cell receptor beta chains below all came from one sample that was sequenced in a study of blood T cell repertoires in COVID-19. Here immunoSEQ multiplex PCR was the method, and the copy in TCRdb shows in-frame clones only, minus some. Among 350,000 to 500,000 clones listed, roughly 90% were seen once. The specimen sequenced was PBMCs or T cells enriched from blood (not recorded which). These receptors were collected from a woman under 30 who had been exposed to COVID-19.

This clone appeared a few times. The chain carries TRBV27 and TRBJ2-2, with 8 bases that match TRBD1. The J segment lost 6 bases and the V segment lost 5 bases, leaving 2 bases of the junction unmatched. In germline, CDR1 is MNHEY, CDR2 SMNVEV (reference sequence). The CDR3 consists of 13 residues. Here the CDR3 DNA reads TGTGCCAGCAGTCCCAGGGGGCCCGGGGAGCTGTTTTTT. It translates to CASSPRGPGELFF.

As to this clone: One end of the junction varies from germline; a read error may be responsible. The chain uses TRBV5-1 and TRBJ2-2; 10 bases fit TRBD2. Germline CDR1 SGHRS, CDR2 YFSETQ. The CDR3 consists of 16 residues. As DNA, the CDR3 is TGCGCCAGCAGCCTAGCGGGGGTTCTGAACTCCGGGGAGCTGTTTTTT. As protein: CASSLAGVLNSGELFF.